This record concerns one T cell receptor (beta chain) sequence. No antigen is known for it. Per the germline V gene, CDR1 is SGHRS and CDR2 is YFSETQ. V shed 2 bases and J 7 bases; nucleotides not matched to a gene: 8. The CDR3 has 15 residues. This sample is drawn from a study of beta chain features in type 1 diabetes. General study results and limits: People with Type 1 diabetes carried modestly yet significantly shorter TCRB CDR3s in all four CD4+ subsets.

Isolated RNA was reverse transcribed in full, so expressed TCRB transcripts were sequenced. Generated by immunoSEQ multiplex PCR, the TCRdb table keeps only in-frame clones and is missing some. The sample records more than 100,000 clones, about 10% being singletons. Sequencing was done on a sample of central memory CD4+ T cells from blood. The sequence was collected from a man aged 30-40 years with type 1 diabetes. The J gene is TRBJ2-3, the V gene TRBV5-1; 9 nucleotides match TRBD2. The CDR3 sequence: CASSFVLAGDHTQYF. The CDR3, as DNA: TGCGCCAGCAGCTTTGTGTTAGCGGGGGATCATACGCAGTATTTT.